The 30 T cell receptor beta chains reported below all come from one sample, sequenced in a study of blood T cells in healthy people across ages. The second PCR ran about 6 to 11 cycles with a sample-barcoded 5' primer and J-beta primers. TCRdb re-called the 5' RACE reads with MiXCR, one entry per CDR3 protein. The data hold some 940,000 distinct CDR3 sequences, with around 29% observed a single time. The same sample was also used in a study of T cells of mothers and their children.

Sequenced input: blood. The source of these receptors is a woman in her thirties or forties in good health.

This clonotype was seen a handful of times. The chain couples TRBV10-2 to TRBJ2-7; a possible D gene is TRBD1 (6 bases). Germline CDR1 and CDR2: WSHSY and SAAADI. The CDR3 sequence is 12 residues long. With 7 bases removed from V and 1 base from J, the gap between germline ends came to 8 bases. The CDR3: CASNGQSYEQYF. In DNA, the CDR3 is TGCGCCAGCAATGGACAGTCCTACGAGCAGTACTTC.

This clonotype was recorded many times. Since a much larger clone is just one base distant, this may be a read error. The rearrangement uses TRBV29-1 and TRBJ1-2, with TRBD1 identical over 8 bases. Per germline, CDR1 SQVTM and CDR2 ANQGSEA. The CDR3 has 12 amino acids. V was clipped by 7 bases and J by 4 bases; unmatched bases: 5. CDR3 coding DNA: TGCAGCGCACGGACAGGGCGCTATGGCTACACCTTC. Translated, it gives CSARTGRYGYTF.

This clonotype was counted a few times. J is TRBJ1-2 and V is TRBV27; D may be TRBD1 (5 bases). The length of the CDR3 is 14 residues. The germline V gene encodes CDR1 MNHEY and CDR2 SMNVEV (reference sequence). Trimming took 3 bases from V and 5 from J, leaving 13 bases between them. The CDR3 region has the DNA TGTGCCAGCAGTTTCAGGGAAAGAGGGTATGGCTACACCTTC. It codes for CASSFRERGYGYTF.

The chain recombines TRBV4-1 with TRBJ2-7, with 11 bases matching TRBD2. Per germline, CDR1 MGHRA and CDR2 YSYEKL. J lost 0 bases, V lost 2 bases, and 6 bases had no gene match. The CDR3 has 17 residues. In DNA form, the CDR3 reads TGCGCCAGCAGCCAAACCTCGACTAGCGGGGTCTCCTACGAGCAGTACTTC. Amino acid sequence: CASSQTSTSGVSYEQYF.

The chain joins TRBV5-1 to TRBJ2-1, with 7 nucleotides matching TRBD1. V dropped 4 bases and J dropped 13; count of bases not matched to a gene: 14. This CDR3 has 14 residues. Germline assignment: CDR1 SGHRS and CDR2 YFSETQ. This chain's CDR3 is CASSLGDRSETQFF. Written as DNA, the CDR3 is TGCGCCAGCAGCCTAGGGGACAGATCAGAGACCCAGTTCTTC.

V usage is TRBV7-2 and J usage is TRBJ2-1, with 8 positions matching TRBD2. Per the germline V gene, CDR1 is SGHTA and CDR2 is FQGNSA. Trimming removed 3 bases from V and 8 bases from J; junction bases left unmatched: 9. This CDR3 spans 15 amino acids. This CDR3 is CASSFGAGGWDEQFF. CDR3 nucleotides: TGTGCCAGCAGCTTTGGGGCGGGGGGTTGGGATGAGCAGTTCTTC. Complete variable domain (other parts from reference TRBV7-2 and TRBJ2-1): GAGVSQSPSNKVTEKGKDVELRCDPISGHTALYWYRQSLGQGLEFLIYFQGNSAPDKSGLPSDRFSAERTGGSVSTLTIQRTQQEDSAVYLCASSFGAGGWDEQFFGPGTRLTVL.

This chain uses TRBV4-3 with TRBJ2-7; 9 bases are a match to TRBD1. V was clipped by 0 bases and J by 5 bases; unmatched bases: 5. Germline V gene sequence: CDR1 LGHNA, CDR2 YSLEER. This CDR3 contains 15 residues. Here the CDR3 reads CASSQDRQGVDEQYF. In DNA form, the CDR3 reads TGCGCCAGCAGCCAAGATCGACAGGGGGTGGACGAGCAGTACTTC.

This chain links TRBV7-2 with TRBJ2-3; D possibly corresponds to TRBD2 (5 bases). The CDR3 length is 13 residues. Germline CDR1 reads SGHTA; CDR2 reads FQGNSA. The V gene lost 5 bases and the J gene lost 12 bases, with 18 bases spanning the gap. CDR3: CASSKGYGETQYF. The CDR3, as DNA: TGTGCCAGCAGCAAAGGATACGGGGAGACCCAGTATTTT.

The chain recombines TRBV7-2 with TRBJ2-3; TRBD2 agrees at 14 bases. Trimming at V came to 2 bases and at J to 2 bases, leaving 9 bases not matched to a gene. Per germline, CDR1 SGHTA and CDR2 FQGNSA. This CDR3 contains 19 residues. CDR3 bases: TGTGCCAGCAGCTTATTAGCGTTGACTAGCGGGGGGGTCACAGATACGCAGTATTTT. Amino acid sequence: CASSLLALTSGGVTDTQYF. Full variable domain (remainder filled in from reference TRBV7-2 and TRBJ2-3): GAGVSQSPSNKVTEKGKDVELRCDPISGHTALYWYRQSLGQGLEFLIYFQGNSAPDKSGLPSDRFSAERTGGSVSTLTIQRTQQEDSAVYLCASSLLALTSGGVTDTQYFGPGTRLTVL.

This clonotype turned up a few times. The CDR3 DNA is TGTGCCAGCAGTCCCTCCAGAATGTACAATGAGCAGTTCTTC. Translation: CASSPSRMYNEQFF. The rearrangement joins TRBV7-2 to TRBJ2-1; D is unresolved. The germline gives CDR1 SGHTA, CDR2 FQGNSA. The CDR3 has 14 amino acids. The V gene lost 6 bases and the J gene lost 4 bases, with 13 bases spanning the gap.

This clonotype was observed a handful of times. It may be a read error: a sequence one base away is much more abundant. This CDR3 is missing its conserved last phenylalanine or tryptophan, likely due to a read error. The genes are TRBV27 and TRBJ2-7; 7 bases line up with TRBD1. CDR1 is MNHEY, CDR2 SMNVEV, per germline (reference sequence). This CDR3 region has 15 residues. With 6 bases clipped from V and 2 bases from J, the junction kept 10 bases outside the gene matches. The CDR3 DNA follows: TGTGCCAGCAGAGCTGATCGACAGGGTGCCTACGAGCAGTACTTA. It specifies CASRADRQGAYEQYL.

This clonotype has just one count. The chain joins TRBV7-2 to TRBJ2-7, with 7 bases that match TRBD1. Germline lookup yields CDR1 SGHTA and CDR2 FQGNSA. V trimming: 5 bases; J trimming: 0 bases; junction bases outside the gene matches: 13. This CDR3 has 17 amino acids. The CDR3 protein is CASSQQGIIKSSYEQYF. The CDR3 region has the DNA TGTGCCAGCAGCCAACAGGGGATTATTAAAAGCTCCTACGAGCAGTACTTC. The variable domain in full, with the rest retrieved from reference TRBV7-2 and TRBJ2-7, is GAGVSQSPSNKVTEKGKDVELRCDPISGHTALYWYRQSLGQGLEFLIYFQGNSAPDKSGLPSDRFSAERTGGSVSTLTIQRTQQEDSAVYLCASSQQGIIKSSYEQYFGPGTRLTVT.

About this clonotype: With a much larger clone just one base away, this may be a read error. The genes are TRBV12-3 or TRBV12-4 and TRBJ2-3, with TRBD2 matching over 12 bases. The CDR3 length is 16 residues. Losses at the gene ends were 7 bases for V and 4 bases for J; bases not matched to a gene: 9. CDR3 residues: CASTETSGGTADTQYF. The DNA of the CDR3 is TGTGCCAGCACCGAAACTAGCGGGGGGACTGCAGATACGCAGTATTTT.

This chain uses TRBV20-1 with TRBJ2-1; TRBD2 matches 7 bases. Germline loops: CDR1 DFQATT, CDR2 SNEGSKA (reference sequence). This CDR3 contains 14 residues. V lost 6 bases and J lost 8; bases outside the gene matches: 13. The DNA of the CDR3 is TGCAGTGCGGCAGGACTAGTCCGGTTCGATGAGCAGTTCTTC. It specifies CSAAGLVRFDEQFF.

The V gene is TRBV20-1, the J gene TRBJ2-7; TRBD1 might be the D (5 bases). The ends were cut back, 5 bases at V and 0 bases at J, with 29 bases in the middle. This CDR3 is 19 amino acids long. The V gene's germline CDR1 is DFQATT and CDR2 SNEGSKA (reference sequence). The CDR3 region is CSAGFRTRLGDSSSYEQYF. In nucleotides, the CDR3 is TGCAGTGCTGGATTCCGGACAAGGCTAGGAGATTCCAGCTCCTACGAGCAGTACTTC.

This clonotype was found a few times. This chain links TRBV29-1 with TRBJ2-7; D may match TRBD1 or TRBD2 (5 bases each). V was shortened by 1 base and J by 0 bases, with 13 bases between the two germline ends. Germline CDR1 reads SQVTM; CDR2 reads ANQGSEA. The CDR3 spans 15 residues. This CDR3 reads CSVEAGTRSSYEQYF. CDR3 DNA sequence: TGCAGCGTTGAAGCCGGGACCCGAAGCTCCTACGAGCAGTACTTC.

V usage is TRBV24-1 and J usage is TRBJ2-1; 9 bases match TRBD2. J was trimmed by 4 bases and V by 10 bases; bases with no gene match: 4. This CDR3 has 13 residues. The V gene's germline CDR1 is KGHDR and CDR2 SFDVKD. CDR3 amino acids: CATAGGPYNEQFF. The DNA for the CDR3 is TGTGCCACGGCGGGGGGGCCGTACAATGAGCAGTTCTTC.

On this clonotype itself: Relative to the germline gene, one junction end is altered; a read error may explain this. The chain joins TRBV7-6 to TRBJ2-5; 10 bases match TRBD2. CDR1 is SGHVS, CDR2 FNYEAQ, per germline. The CDR3 consists of 16 residues. The CDR3 protein is CVSSNSGGAVTETQYF. The DNA of the CDR3 is TGTGTCAGCAGTAACAGCGGGGGGGCGGTTACAGAGACCCAGTACTTC.

Concerning this clonotype itself: One end of the junction is discordant with germline, which a read error may explain. The V call is TRBV7-8, the J call TRBJ2-1, with D perhaps TRBD2 (6 bases). Germline V gene lookup returns CDR1 SGHVS and CDR2 FQNEAQ. This CDR3 has 15 residues. The CDR3: CASNLPAGKNNEQFF. CDR3 DNA sequence: TGTGCCAGCAACTTACCGGCGGGGAAGAACAATGAGCAGTTCTTC.

J is TRBJ1-2 and V is TRBV28; 9 positions agree with TRBD1. CDR1 and CDR2 (germline): MDHEN, SYDVKM. The V gene end was trimmed by 2 bases and the J gene end by 7 bases; junction bases not matched to a gene: 5. The CDR3 spans 14 residues. The chain's CDR3 is CASSLGQGRFGYTF. The CDR3 coding sequence is TGTGCCAGCAGTTTAGGACAGGGGAGGTTTGGCTACACCTTC.

This clonotype has a count of ten or more. The CDR3 DNA reads as TGCAGCGTTGAAAGGTTCGGTGGTAATGAGCAGTTCTTC. This translates into CSVERFGGNEQFF. The chain uses TRBV29-1 and TRBJ2-1; D remains ambiguous. The CDR3 length is 13 residues. The germline gives CDR1 SQVTM, CDR2 ANQGSEA. The V gene lost 2 bases and the J gene lost 7 bases, with 12 bases spanning the gap.

As concerns this clonotype: One end of the junction fails to match germline, which may point to a read error. V gene TRBV7-2 combines with J gene TRBJ2-2; D uncertain. Per germline, CDR1 SGHTA and CDR2 FQGNSA. The CDR3 contains 14 residues. For the CDR3, the DNA is TGTGTCAGCAGCTTAATAGGATCGACCGGGGAGCTGTTTTTT. It specifies CVSSLIGSTGELFF.

Notes on this clonotype: Since a much larger clone is just one base distant, this may be a read error. The V gene is TRBV5-5, the J gene TRBJ2-7; D is possibly TRBD1 (6 bases). The V gene lost 6 bases and the J gene lost 7 bases, with 20 bases spanning the gap. The CDR3 consists of 14 residues. The germline V gene has CDR1 SGHKS and CDR2 YYEKEE (reference sequence). The CDR3 bases are TGTGCCAGCACCAGGGGACACCTCTACAATGAGCAGTACTTC. Its translation is CASTRGHLYNEQYF.

This clonotype has at least ten counts. This chain connects TRBV3-1 to TRBJ2-1, with 8 bases that match TRBD1. Germline CDR1 LGHDT, CDR2 YNNKEL (reference sequence). The CDR3 consists of 14 residues. With 5 bases clipped from V and 4 bases from J, the junction kept 4 bases outside the gene matches. Written as DNA, the CDR3 is TGTGCCAGCAGCACGAACAGGGGGTACAATGAGCAGTTCTTC. Amino acid sequence: CASSTNRGYNEQFF.

This clonotype was counted at least ten times. J is TRBJ2-3 and V is TRBV12-5; possible D gene TRBD2, 6 bases. V gave up 8 bases and J gave up 6 bases, with 18 bases separating them. From germline, CDR1 is LGHNT and CDR2 FRNRAP. This CDR3 has 14 amino acids. The CDR3, as DNA: TGTGCTAGTTGTCTCCAGGGACTTGGCGATACGCAGTATTTT. Protein product: CASCLQGLGDTQYF.

This clonotype appeared a few times. The chain employs TRBV5-1 and TRBJ2-5; perhaps TRBD1 as D (5 bases). The germline V gene encodes CDR1 SGHRS and CDR2 YFSETQ. This CDR3 is 12 amino acids long. The germline V and J ends were trimmed by 9 bases and 7 bases, with 16 bases remaining between them. In DNA, the CDR3 is TGCGCCACCACCGACTGGGGCGGGACCCAGTACTTC. Protein: CATTDWGGTQYF.

This clonotype was observed at least ten times. J is TRBJ2-4 and V is TRBV9; D unclear. CDR3 length: 15 amino acids. Per germline, CDR1 SGDLS and CDR2 YYNGEE. Trimming shortened V by 3 bases and J by 2 bases, and 12 bases separated the two germline ends. The CDR3 nucleotides are TGTGCCAGCAGCGCCCGGAGCGATCCCAAAAACATTCAGTACTTC. This codes for CASSARSDPKNIQYF.

The genes are TRBV6-2 or TRBV6-3 and TRBJ1-6; D possibly corresponds to TRBD1 (6 bases). Per germline, CDR1 MNHEY and CDR2 SVGEGT. The CDR3 extends over 14 amino acids. V lost 6 bases, J lost 6 bases, and 12 bases lay in between. CDR3 in amino acids: CASRHGGRNSPLHF. In nucleotides, the CDR3 is TGTGCCAGCAGGCACGGGGGGCGTAATTCACCCCTCCACTTT.

This clonotype was recorded a few times. The CDR3 loop reads CASSLAREKETQYF. In DNA, the CDR3 is TGCGCCAGCAGCTTGGCCCGCGAGAAGGAGACCCAGTACTTC. The genes are TRBV5-1 and TRBJ2-5; D remains ambiguous. The CDR3 runs to 14 residues. Germline assignment: CDR1 SGHRS and CDR2 YFSETQ. V lost 0 bases and J 5 bases, leaving 11 bases between the germline ends.

On this clonotype: It may be a read error: a sequence one base away is much more abundant. V gene TRBV9 combines with J gene TRBJ1-2, with D tentatively TRBD1 (5 bases). Trimming took off 0 bases at V and 2 bases at J, with 11 bases between the two ends. This CDR3 spans 15 amino acids. CDR1 and CDR2 from the germline V gene are SGDLS and YYNGEE. This chain's CDR3 is CASSVGGGVNYGYTF. CDR3 coding DNA: TGTGCCAGCAGCGTAGGCGGGGGTGTCAACTATGGCTACACCTTC.